This T cell receptor (beta chain) was found in a study of T cell responses to AZD1222 COVID-19 vaccine. As for the study in general: Second doses were pooled across both intervals (about 4 or about 12 weeks).

This CDR3 has 16 amino acids. Germline V lookup: CDR1 SGHAT, CDR2 FQNNGV. V dropped 5 bases and J dropped 9 bases, with 23 bases sitting between them. The protocol was immunoSEQ multiplex PCR, while the TCRdb copy is restricted to in-frame clones and leaves out a portion. The top ten hold approximately 7.5% of the sample, which has more than 100,000 clones, about nine tenths seen once. Study conclusions and caveats: In the spike-specific TCR repertoire, nearly half reportedly target unmutated variant regions. The breadth and depth of Spike-specific TCRs increased once two AZD1222 doses had been given.

As to this clone: Its antigen is unknown.

The V call is TRBV11-2, the J call TRBJ2-1; D may be TRBD2 (7 bases). Material: peripheral blood, obtained on day 0 of AZD1222 vaccination. The sequence was collected from an adult in good health. The CDR3 spells CASSLGGAPTTSEQFF. The CDR3, as DNA: TGTGCCAGCAGCCTAGGGGGGGCCCCCACCACAAGTGAGCAGTTCTTC.